The 2 T cell receptor beta chains below all came from one sample that was sequenced in a study of beta chain features in type 1 diabetes. cDNA synthesis used the whole RNA isolate, giving expressed TCRB sequences. The table came from immunoSEQ multiplex PCR; TCRdb's copy has only in-frame clones and leaves some out. The sample lists over 700,000 clones; under 20% were seen once. The specimen sequenced was naive CD4+ T cells from blood. The receptors stem from a young woman in good health.

This clone came up once. The V call is TRBV19, the J call TRBJ1-5, with 8 nucleotides matching TRBD1. The CDR3 spans 16 residues. The trim removed 3 bases at V and 2 bases at J, leaving 6 bases unmatched. Germline loops: CDR1 LNHDA, CDR2 SQIVND (reference sequence). The CDR3 spells CASSMPQGAGNQPQHF. The CDR3 nucleotides are TGTGCCAGTAGTATGCCCCAGGGGGCAGGCAATCAGCCCCAGCATTTT.

A word on this clone: The junction departs from the called germline gene at one end, perhaps through a read error. The CDR3 here is CASSSARTANEKLSF. The CDR3 coding sequence is TGTGCCAGCAGCTCCGCTCGGACTGCTAATGAAAAACTGTCTTTT. The chain recombines TRBV7-2 with TRBJ1-4; D is unclear. The CDR3 runs 15 residues. CDR1 and CDR2 (germline): SGHTA, FQGNSA.